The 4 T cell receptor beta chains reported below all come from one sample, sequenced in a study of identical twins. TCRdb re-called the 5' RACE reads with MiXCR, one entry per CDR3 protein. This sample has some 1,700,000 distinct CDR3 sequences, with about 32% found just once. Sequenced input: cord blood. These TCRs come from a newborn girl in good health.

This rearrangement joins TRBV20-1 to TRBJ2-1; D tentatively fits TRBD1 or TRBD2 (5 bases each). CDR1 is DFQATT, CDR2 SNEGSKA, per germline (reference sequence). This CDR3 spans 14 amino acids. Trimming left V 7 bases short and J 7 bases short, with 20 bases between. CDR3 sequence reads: CSVLTGQGGNEQFF. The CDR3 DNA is TGCAGTGTCCTTACGGGCCAGGGCGGGAATGAGCAGTTCTTC.

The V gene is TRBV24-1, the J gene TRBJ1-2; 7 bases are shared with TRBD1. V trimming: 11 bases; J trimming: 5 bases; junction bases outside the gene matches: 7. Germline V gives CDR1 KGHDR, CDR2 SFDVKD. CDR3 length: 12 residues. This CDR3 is CAINRGHYGYTF. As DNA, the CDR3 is TGTGCCATAAACAGGGGTCATTATGGCTACACCTTC.

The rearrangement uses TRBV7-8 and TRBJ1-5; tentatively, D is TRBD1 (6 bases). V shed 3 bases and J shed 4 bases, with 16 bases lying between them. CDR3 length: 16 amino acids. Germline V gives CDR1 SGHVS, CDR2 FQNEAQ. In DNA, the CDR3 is TGTGCCAGCAGCTTCAACCGGGACATAACAAATCAGCCCCAGCATTTT. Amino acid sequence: CASSFNRDITNQPQHF.

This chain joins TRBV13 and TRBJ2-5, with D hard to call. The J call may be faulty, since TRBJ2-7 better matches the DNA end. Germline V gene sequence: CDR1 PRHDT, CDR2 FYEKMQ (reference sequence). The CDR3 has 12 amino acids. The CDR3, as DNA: TGTGCCAGCAGTAAAATCCGGTACGAGCAGTACTTC. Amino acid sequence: CASSKIRYEQYF.